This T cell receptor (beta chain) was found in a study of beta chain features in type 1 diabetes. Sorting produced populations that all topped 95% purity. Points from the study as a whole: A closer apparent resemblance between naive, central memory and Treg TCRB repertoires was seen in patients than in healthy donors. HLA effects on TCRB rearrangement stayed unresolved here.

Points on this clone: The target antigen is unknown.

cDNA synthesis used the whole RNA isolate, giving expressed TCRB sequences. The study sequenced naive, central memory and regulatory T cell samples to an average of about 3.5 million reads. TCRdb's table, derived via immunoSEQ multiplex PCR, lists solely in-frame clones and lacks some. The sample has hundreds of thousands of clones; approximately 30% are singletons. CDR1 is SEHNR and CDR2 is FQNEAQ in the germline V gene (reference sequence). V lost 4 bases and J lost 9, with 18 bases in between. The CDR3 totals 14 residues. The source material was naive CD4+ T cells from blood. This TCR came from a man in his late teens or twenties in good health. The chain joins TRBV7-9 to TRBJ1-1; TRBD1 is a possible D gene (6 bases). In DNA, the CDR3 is TGTGCCAGCAGCTCGAACAGGGTCGTGATGCAAGCTTTCTTT. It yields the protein CASSSNRVVMQAFF.